The TCR beta chain under discussion was sequenced for a study of vaccination effects on CD4 cells after COVID-19. Germline CDR1 SGHDT, CDR2 YYEEEE. V shed 2 bases and J shed 3 bases, with 11 bases lying between them. The CDR3 loop spans 14 amino acids. Produced via immunoSEQ multiplex PCR; TCRdb's table is partial and in-frame only. The table includes about 17,000 clones, just over 75% detected once. A note on this clone: Its antigen is unknown.

Under the ViraFEST assay, PBMC were stimulated with viral peptide pools so that antigen-specific CD4+ T cells expanded. Sequencing was performed afterwards. Following 10 days of culture, CD4+ T cells were isolated. A PCR test confirmed that the person had SARS-CoV-2 infection between March and December 2020. As their vaccination, participants received two doses of either BNT162b2 or mRNA-1273. The receptor was isolated from a human donor who had a prior SARS-CoV-2 infection. This sequence joins TRBV5-6 and TRBJ2-5, with D possibly matching TRBD1 (6 bases). Sequencing used CD4+ T cells from PBMCs cultured with SARS-CoV-2 spike peptides, obtained after COVID-19 vaccination. The CDR3 sequence is CASSFAGAEETQYF. The CDR3 nucleotides are TGTGCCAGCAGCTTTGCAGGGGCTGAAGAGACCCAGTACTTC.